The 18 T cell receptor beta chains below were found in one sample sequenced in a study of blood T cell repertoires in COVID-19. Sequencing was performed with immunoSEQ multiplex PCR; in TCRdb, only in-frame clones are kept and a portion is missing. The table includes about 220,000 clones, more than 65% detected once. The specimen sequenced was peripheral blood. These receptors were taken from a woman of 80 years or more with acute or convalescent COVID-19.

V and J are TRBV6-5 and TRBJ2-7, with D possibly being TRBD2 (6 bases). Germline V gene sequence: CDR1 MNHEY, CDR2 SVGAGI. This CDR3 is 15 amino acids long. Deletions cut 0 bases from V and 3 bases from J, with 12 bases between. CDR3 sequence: CASSYSNAGYYEQYF. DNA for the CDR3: TGTGCCAGCAGTTACTCGAACGCGGGATACTACGAGCAGTACTTC.

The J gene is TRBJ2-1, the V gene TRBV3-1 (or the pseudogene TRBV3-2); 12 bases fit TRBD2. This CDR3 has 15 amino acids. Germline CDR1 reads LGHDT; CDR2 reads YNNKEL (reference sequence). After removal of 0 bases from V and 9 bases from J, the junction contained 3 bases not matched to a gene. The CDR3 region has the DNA TGTGCCAGCAGCCAAGATCTAGCGGGGGGGCGTGAGCAGTTCTTC. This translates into CASSQDLAGGREQFF.

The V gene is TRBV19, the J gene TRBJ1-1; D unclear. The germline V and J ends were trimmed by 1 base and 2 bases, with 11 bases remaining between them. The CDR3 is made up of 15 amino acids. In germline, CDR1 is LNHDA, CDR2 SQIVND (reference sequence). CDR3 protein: CASSIGARFNTEAFF. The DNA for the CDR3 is TGTGCCAGTAGTATAGGGGCCCGATTTAACACTGAAGCTTTCTTT.

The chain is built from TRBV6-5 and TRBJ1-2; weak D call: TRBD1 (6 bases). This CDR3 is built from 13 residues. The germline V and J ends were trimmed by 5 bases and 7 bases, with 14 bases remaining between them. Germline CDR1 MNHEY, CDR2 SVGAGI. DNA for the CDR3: TGTGCCAGCAGTCTACAGGGCTGGGGTGGCTACACCTTC. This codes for CASSLQGWGGYTF.

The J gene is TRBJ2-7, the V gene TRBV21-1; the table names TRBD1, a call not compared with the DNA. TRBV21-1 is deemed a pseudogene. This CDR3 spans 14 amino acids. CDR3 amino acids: CASSKLTGECEQYF. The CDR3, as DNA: TGTGCCAGCAGCAAACTGACAGGGGAATGCGAGCAGTACTTC.

The CDR3 loop is CAWSSGTSGPYNEQFF. For the CDR3, the DNA is TGTGCCTGGAGTTCCGGGACTAGCGGGCCCTACAATGAGCAGTTCTTC. This rearrangement joins TRBV30 to TRBJ2-1, with 12 bases matching TRBD2. The CDR3 extends over 16 amino acids. From germline, CDR1 is GTSNPN and CDR2 SVGIG (reference sequence). After removal of 2 bases from V and 2 bases from J, the junction contained 4 bases not matched to a gene.

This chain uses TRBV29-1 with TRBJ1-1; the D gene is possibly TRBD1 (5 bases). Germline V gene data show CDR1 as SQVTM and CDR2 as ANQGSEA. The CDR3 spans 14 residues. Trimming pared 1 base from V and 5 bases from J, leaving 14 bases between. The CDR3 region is CSVEVLGGGTEAFF. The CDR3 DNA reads TGCAGCGTTGAAGTTTTGGGCGGGGGGACTGAAGCTTTCTTT.

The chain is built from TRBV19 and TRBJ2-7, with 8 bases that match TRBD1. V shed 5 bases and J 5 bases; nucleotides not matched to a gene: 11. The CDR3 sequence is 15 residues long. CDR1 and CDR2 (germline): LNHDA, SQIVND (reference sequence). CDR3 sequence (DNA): TGTGCCAGTAGTCCCAGCAGGGGGCGGGTCAACGAGCAGTACTTC. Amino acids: CASSPSRGRVNEQYF.

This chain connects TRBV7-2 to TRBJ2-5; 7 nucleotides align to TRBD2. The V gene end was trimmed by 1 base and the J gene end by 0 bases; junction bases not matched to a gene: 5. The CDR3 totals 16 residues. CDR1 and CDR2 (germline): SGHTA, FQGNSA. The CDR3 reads CASSLGLAVYQETQYF. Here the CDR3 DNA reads TGTGCCAGCAGCTTAGGGCTAGCGGTGTACCAAGAGACCCAGTACTTC.

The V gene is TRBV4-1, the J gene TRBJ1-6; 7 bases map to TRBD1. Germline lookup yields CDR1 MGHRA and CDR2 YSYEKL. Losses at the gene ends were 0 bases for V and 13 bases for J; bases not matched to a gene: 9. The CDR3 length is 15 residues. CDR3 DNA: TGCGCCAGCAGCCAAGAGGGGGCAGGGGGGATCCCCCTCCACTTT. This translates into CASSQEGAGGIPLHF.

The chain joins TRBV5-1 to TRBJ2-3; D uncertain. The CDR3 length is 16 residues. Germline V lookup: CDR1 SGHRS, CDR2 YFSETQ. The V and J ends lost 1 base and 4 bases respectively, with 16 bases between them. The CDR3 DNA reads TGCGCCAGCAGCTTGCCCCTCACCGGGTCCTCAGATACGCAGTATTTT. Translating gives CASSLPLTGSSDTQYF.

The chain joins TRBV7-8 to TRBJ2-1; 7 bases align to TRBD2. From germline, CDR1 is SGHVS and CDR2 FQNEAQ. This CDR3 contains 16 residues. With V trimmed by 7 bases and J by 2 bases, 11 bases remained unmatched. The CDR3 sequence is CASTLNGGNAYNEQFF. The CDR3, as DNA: TGTGCCAGCACCCTAAACGGGGGGAACGCCTACAATGAGCAGTTCTTC.

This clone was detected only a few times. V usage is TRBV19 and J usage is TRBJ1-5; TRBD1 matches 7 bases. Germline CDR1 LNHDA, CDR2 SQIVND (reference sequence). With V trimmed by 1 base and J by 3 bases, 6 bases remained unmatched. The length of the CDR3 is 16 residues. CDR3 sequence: CASSIVGGLHNQPQHF. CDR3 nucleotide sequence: TGTGCCAGTAGTATAGTAGGGGGCCTCCACAATCAGCCCCAGCATTTT. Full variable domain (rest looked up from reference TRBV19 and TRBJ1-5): DGGITQSPKYLFRKEGQNVTLSCEQNLNHDAMYWYRQDPGQGLRLIYYSQIVNDFQKGDIAEGYSVSREKKESFPLTVTSAQKNPTAFYLCASSIVGGLHNQPQHFGDGTRLSIL.

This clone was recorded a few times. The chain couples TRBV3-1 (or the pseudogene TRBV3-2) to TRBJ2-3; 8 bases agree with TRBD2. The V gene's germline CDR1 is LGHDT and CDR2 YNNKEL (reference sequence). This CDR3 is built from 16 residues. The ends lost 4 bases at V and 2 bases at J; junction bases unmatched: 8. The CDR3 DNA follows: TGTGCCAGCAGCCCCCAAGCGGGGGAGTACACAGATACGCAGTATTTT. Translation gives CASSPQAGEYTDTQYF.

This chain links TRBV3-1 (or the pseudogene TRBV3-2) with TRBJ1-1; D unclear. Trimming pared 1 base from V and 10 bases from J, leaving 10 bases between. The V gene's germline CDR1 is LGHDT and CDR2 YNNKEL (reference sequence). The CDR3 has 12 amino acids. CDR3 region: CASSQAPAGAFF. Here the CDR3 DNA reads TGTGCCAGCAGCCAAGCACCGGCGGGAGCTTTCTTT.

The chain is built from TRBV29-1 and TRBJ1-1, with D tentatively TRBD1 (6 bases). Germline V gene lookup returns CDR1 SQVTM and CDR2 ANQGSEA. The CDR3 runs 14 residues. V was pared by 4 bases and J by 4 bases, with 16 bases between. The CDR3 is CSVATGLLATEAFF. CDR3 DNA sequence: TGCAGCGTTGCAACAGGGTTATTGGCCACTGAAGCTTTCTTT.

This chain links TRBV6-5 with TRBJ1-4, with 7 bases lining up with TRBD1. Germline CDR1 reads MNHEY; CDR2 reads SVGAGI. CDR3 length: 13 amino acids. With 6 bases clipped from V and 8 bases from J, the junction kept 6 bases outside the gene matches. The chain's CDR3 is CASRTGLSEKLFF. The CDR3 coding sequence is TGTGCCAGCAGGACAGGGCTGTCGGAAAAACTGTTTTTT.

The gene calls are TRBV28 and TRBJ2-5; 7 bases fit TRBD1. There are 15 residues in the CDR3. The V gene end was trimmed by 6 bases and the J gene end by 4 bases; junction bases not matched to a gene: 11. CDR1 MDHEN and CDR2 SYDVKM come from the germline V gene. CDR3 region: CASRPRQGGGETQYF. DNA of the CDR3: TGTGCCAGCAGACCACGACAGGGCGGTGGAGAGACCCAGTACTTC. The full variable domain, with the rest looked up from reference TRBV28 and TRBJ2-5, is DVKVTQSSRYLVKRTGEKVFLECVQDMDHENMFWYRQDPGLGLRLIYFSYDVKMKEKGDIPEGYSVSREKKERFSLILESASTNQTSMYLCASRPRQGGGETQYFGPGTRLLVL.